The clone carrying this T cell receptor beta chain was recorded a few times. Its specificity is not known. This sample is part of a study of T cell responses to AZD1222 COVID-19 vaccine. Study context: Samples with a second dose at about 4 or about 12 weeks were pooled together.

Findings and caveats of the study: Mapped onto spike, vaccine-associated CD4 TCRs spanned it and were dominant at 160-218 and 743-854. Recipients of AZD1222 seropositive at baseline numbered only 6 or 7. There were repertoire samples only from the period after the peak T cell response.

Profiling relied on immunoSEQ multiplex PCR, and the TCRdb table lists in-frame clones only, not all of them. The table lists 110,000 or so clones, about 87% of them singletons. Germline-derived CDR1 and CDR2 are LNHDA and SQIVND (reference sequence). Unmatched junction bases numbered 9, after V lost 6 bases and J lost 3 bases. This CDR3 has 16 amino acids. Sequenced here: peripheral blood, sampled on day 0 of AZD1222 vaccination. The chain couples TRBV19 to TRBJ2-3; 10 nucleotides agree with TRBD1. This receptor was obtained from an adult in good health. DNA for the CDR3: TGTGCCAGTAGCCCCATGACAGGGGGCATTACAGATACGCAGTATTTT. Protein product: CASSPMTGGITDTQYF. Full variable domain (missing parts from reference TRBV19 and TRBJ2-3): DGGITQSPKYLFRKEGQNVTLSCEQNLNHDAMYWYRQDPGQGLRLIYYSQIVNDFQKGDIAEGYSVSREKKESFPLTVTSAQKNPTAFYLCASSPMTGGITDTQYFGPGTRLTVL.